This is a list of T cell receptor beta chains from one sample in a study of regulatory T cells in long-lasting Graves disease. TCRdb re-derived calls from the multiplex PCR reads in MiXCR, one entry per CDR3 protein. The table records 200,000 to 300,000 distinct CDR3 sequences, around 21% of them present only once. Material: peripheral blood mononuclear cells (PBMCs), obtained at new diagnosis, from a patient treated with antithyroid drugs. These receptors all come from a female donor with Graves disease. CDR3s include the opening cysteine and the closing phenylalanine or tryptophan. D genes are given only for firm matches. Part of the rows lack a size; the others show once, few, many or a class for expanded clones.

TRBD1,TRBV10-3,TRBJ1-2,few,CAISDRVYYGYTF,TGTGCCATCAGCGACAGGGTGTACTATGGCTACACCTTC
TRBD2,TRBV7-3,TRBJ2-3,few,CASSLTGGAARNTQYF,TGTGCCAGCAGCTTAACCGGGGGGGCAGCTCGAAATACGCAGTATTTT
.,TRBV7-9,TRBJ2-5,many,CASSLGTGLETQYF,TGTGCCAGCAGCTTAGGCACAGGGTTGGAGACCCAGTACTTC
.,TRBV30,TRBJ1-6,many,CASGRRGNNSPLHF,TGTGCCTCGGGACGAAGGGGGAATAATTCACCCCTCCACTTT
.,TRBV18,TRBJ1-1,many,CASSPPSRMNTEAFF,TGTGCCAGCTCACCACCCTCACGGATGAACACTGAAGCTTTCTTT
TRBD2,TRBV7-2,TRBJ2-3,.,CASGTSGADTQYF,TGTGCCAGCGGGACTAGCGGGGCGGATACGCAGTATTTT
.,TRBV7-9,TRBJ1-1,many,CASSYQGNTEAFF,TGTGCCAGCAGCTATCAGGGGAACACTGAAGCTTTCTTT
.,TRBV19,TRBJ1-5,.,CASSPPPGTPNQPQHF,TGTGCCAGTAGTCCCCCCCCCGGGACCCCTAATCAGCCCCAGCATTTT
.,TRBV9,TRBJ2-1,.,CASSAGLYNEQFF,TGTGCCAGCAGCGCAGGACTGTACAATGAGCAGTTCTTC
TRBD1,TRBV29-1,TRBJ1-1,few,CSVYRGFGTEASF,TGCAGCGTTTACAGGGGCTTTGGCACTGAAGCTTCCTTT
.,TRBV28,TRBJ1-2,many,CASSLAGEGGYTF,TGTGCCAGCAGTTTGGCAGGGGAGGGCGGCTACACCTTC
TRBD1,TRBV7-8,TRBJ1-2,many,CASSSFIKPGQGAGYTF,TGTGCCAGCAGCTCGTTTATTAAACCGGGACAGGGTGCTGGCTACACCTTC
.,TRBV3-1,TRBJ1-6,many,CASSQGPRNSPLHF,TGTGCCAGCAGCCAAGGCCCCCGGAATTCACCCCTCCACTTT
TRBD1,TRBV13,TRBJ2-3,many,CASSLEPSTGADTQYF,TGTGCCAGCAGCTTAGAACCGTCGACAGGGGCAGATACGCAGTATTTT
.,TRBV20-1,TRBJ2-2,many,CSARDVVGTGELFF,TGCAGTGCTAGAGATGTTGTGGGGACCGGGGAGCTGTTTTTT
TRBD1,TRBV6-1,TRBJ1-2,few,CASSLTGDAYGYTF,TGTGCCAGCAGCCTTACAGGGGACGCCTATGGCTACACCTTC
.,TRBV7-6,TRBJ1-3,few,CASSYGGNTIYF,TGTGCCAGCAGCTATGGAGGAAACACCATATATTTT
TRBD1,TRBV7-2,TRBJ2-7,.,CASNTGQGDTYEQYF,TGTGCCAGCAACACGGGACAGGGGGATACCTACGAGCAGTACTTC
.,TRBV6-5,TRBJ2-3,many,CASSYSIAGFTDTQYF,TGTGCCAGCAGTTACTCGATAGCAGGGTTCACAGATACGCAGTATTTT
.,TRBV28,TRBJ1-4,.,CASSQRTFNEKLFF,TGTGCCAGCAGTCAAAGGACGTTTAATGAAAAACTGTTTTTT
TRBD2,TRBV20-1,TRBJ2-1,many,CSASEPGLAGDYNEQFF,TGCAGTGCTAGTGAGCCGGGTCTAGCGGGGGACTACAATGAGCAGTTCTTC
TRBD2,TRBV28,TRBJ2-7,many,CASRVSGGPYEQYF,TGTGCCAGCAGGGTCTCGGGGGGGCCCTACGAGCAGTACTTC
.,TRBV29-1,TRBJ2-3,.,CSVGVSGSTDTQYF,TGCAGCGTTGGGGTAAGTGGGAGCACAGATACGCAGTATTTT
.,TRBV20-1,TRBJ2-2,many,CSAGLGGTGELFF,TGCAGTGCAGGACTAGGGGGCACCGGGGAGCTGTTTTTT
.,TRBV27,TRBJ1-6,many,CASSPPGARYNSPLHF,TGTGCCAGCAGTCCGCCTGGGGCTCGGTATAATTCACCCCTCCACTTT
.,TRBV4-3,TRBJ2-2,many,CASSQASGGELFF,TGCGCCAGCAGCCAAGCTTCAGGCGGGGAGCTGTTTTTT
.,TRBV5-1,TRBJ2-2,many,CASSLTESTGFPSTGELFF,TGCGCCAGCAGCTTGACGGAATCGACGGGATTCCCCTCCACCGGGGAGCTGTTTTTT
.,TRBV7-2,TRBJ1-5,many,CASSLAFVGYSNQPQHF,TGTGCCAGCAGCTTAGCGTTCGTGGGGTATAGCAATCAGCCCCAGCATTTT
TRBD1,TRBV11-2,TRBJ2-3,.,CASSRRGQGADTQYF,TGTGCCAGCAGTCGAAGGGGACAGGGGGCAGATACGCAGTATTTT